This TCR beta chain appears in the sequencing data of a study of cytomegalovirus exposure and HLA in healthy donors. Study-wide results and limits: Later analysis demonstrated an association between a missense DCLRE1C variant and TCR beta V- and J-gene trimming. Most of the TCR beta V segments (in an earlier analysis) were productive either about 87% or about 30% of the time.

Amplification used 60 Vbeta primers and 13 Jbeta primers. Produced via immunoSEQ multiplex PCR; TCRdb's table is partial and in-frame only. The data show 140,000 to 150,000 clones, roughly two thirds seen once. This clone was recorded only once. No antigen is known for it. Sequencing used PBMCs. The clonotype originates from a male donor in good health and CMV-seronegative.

The chain's CDR3 is CASSRYRGSGNTIYF. In DNA form, the CDR3 reads TGCGCCAGCAGTAGGTACAGGGGCTCTGGAAACACCATATATTTT. The rearrangement uses TRBV4-1 and TRBJ1-3; 7 bases map to TRBD1. This CDR3 comprises 15 residues. J gave up 0 bases and V 6 bases, and 5 bases lay outside the gene matches. CDR1 MGHRA and CDR2 YSYEKL come from the germline V gene.